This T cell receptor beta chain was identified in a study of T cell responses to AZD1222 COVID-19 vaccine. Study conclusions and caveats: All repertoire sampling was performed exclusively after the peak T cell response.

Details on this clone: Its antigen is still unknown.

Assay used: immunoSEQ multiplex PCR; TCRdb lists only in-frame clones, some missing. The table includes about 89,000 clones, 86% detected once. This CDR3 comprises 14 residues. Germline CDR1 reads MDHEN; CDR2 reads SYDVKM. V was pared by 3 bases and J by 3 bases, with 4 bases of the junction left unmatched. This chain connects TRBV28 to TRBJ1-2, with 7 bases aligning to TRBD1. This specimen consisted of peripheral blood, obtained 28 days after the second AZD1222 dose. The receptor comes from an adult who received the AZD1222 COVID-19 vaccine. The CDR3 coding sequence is TGTGCCAGCAGTTTGTCAGGGGGTTACTATGGCTACACCTTC. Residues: CASSLSGGYYGYTF.